This TCR beta chain was retrieved from a study of blood T cell repertoires in COVID-19. About the research overall: Sample material is recorded as cDNA or gDNA derived from T cells, B-cell-depleted T cells, or PBMCs.

Cohort placement rested on clinical history that participants reported themselves. Cohort 3 recovered donors had two negative PCRs, clearance, or symptom resolution. Here immunoSEQ multiplex PCR was the method, and the copy in TCRdb shows in-frame clones only, minus some. The sample includes about 210,000 clones, around four fifths of them seen just once. Looked up from germline, CDR1 is SGDLS and CDR2 is YYNGEE. Losses at the gene ends were 3 bases for V and 2 bases for J; bases not matched to a gene: 6. This CDR3 is 16 amino acids long. This chain joins TRBV9 and TRBJ2-1; 9 positions agree with TRBD1. The material sequenced was PBMCs or T cells enriched from blood (not recorded which). This clonotype was sampled from a man aged 35-49 years who had recovered from COVID-19. Here the CDR3 DNA reads TGTGCCAGCAGCGGGACAACAGGGGGCGCCTACAATGAGCAGTTCTTC. The encoded protein is CASSGTTGGAYNEQFF.